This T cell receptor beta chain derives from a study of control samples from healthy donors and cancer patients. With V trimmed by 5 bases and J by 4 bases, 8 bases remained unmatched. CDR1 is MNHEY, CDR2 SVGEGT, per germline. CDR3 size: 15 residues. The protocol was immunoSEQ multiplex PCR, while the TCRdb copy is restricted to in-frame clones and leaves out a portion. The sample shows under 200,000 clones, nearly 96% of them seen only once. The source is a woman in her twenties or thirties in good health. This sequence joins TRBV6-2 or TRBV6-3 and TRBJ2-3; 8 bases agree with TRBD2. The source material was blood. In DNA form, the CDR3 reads TGTGCCAGCAGTCTTTCCAGCGGGAGCCCAGATACGCAGTATTTT. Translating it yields CASSLSSGSPDTQYF.